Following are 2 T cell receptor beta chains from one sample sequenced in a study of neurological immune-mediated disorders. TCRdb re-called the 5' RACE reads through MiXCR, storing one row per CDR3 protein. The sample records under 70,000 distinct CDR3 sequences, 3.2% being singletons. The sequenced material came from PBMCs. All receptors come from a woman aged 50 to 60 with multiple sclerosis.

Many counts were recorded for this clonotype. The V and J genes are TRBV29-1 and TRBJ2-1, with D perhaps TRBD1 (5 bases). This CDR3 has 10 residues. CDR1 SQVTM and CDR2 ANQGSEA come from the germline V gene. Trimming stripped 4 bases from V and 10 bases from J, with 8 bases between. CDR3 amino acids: CSVVGREQFF. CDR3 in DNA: TGCAGCGTTGTGGGGCGGGAGCAGTTCTTC.

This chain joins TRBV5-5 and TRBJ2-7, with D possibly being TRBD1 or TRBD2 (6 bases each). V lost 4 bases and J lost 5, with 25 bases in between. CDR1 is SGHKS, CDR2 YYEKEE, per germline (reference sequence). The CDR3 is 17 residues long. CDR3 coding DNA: TGTGCCAGCAGCCTTACCATGGGGGGCGCTATAGAAAACGAGCAGTACGTC. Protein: CASSLTMGGAIENEQYV.